This T cell receptor beta chain was identified during a study of response to subunit inactivated influenza vaccine. A note on this clonotype: What it binds is unknown.

TCRdb processed the RT-PCR reads anew with MiXCR; each CDR3 protein has one entry. Here the sample spans fewer than 200,000 distinct CDR3 sequences, 9.2% being singletons. From germline, CDR1 is WSHSY and CDR2 SAAADI. The CDR3 is 15 amino acids. Trimming at V came to 0 bases and at J to 5 bases, leaving 7 bases not matched to a gene. Study-level points and caveats: It was suggested by the authors that few new T cells are recruited by each seasonal influenza vaccination.

This clonotype was obtained from a man aged 50 or older who received an inactivated influenza vaccine. Sequencing used non-naive T cells sorted from PBMCs, obtained on the day of vaccination. This sequence joins TRBV10-2 and TRBJ2-7; 7 bases are shared with TRBD1. CDR3 residues: CASSESDRLWNEQYF. The CDR3 DNA reads as TGCGCCAGCAGTGAGTCGGACAGGCTATGGAACGAGCAGTACTTC.